This is a list of T cell receptor beta chains from one sample in a study of response to subunit inactivated influenza vaccine. TCRdb re-called the RT-PCR reads through MiXCR, storing one row per CDR3 protein. The sample holds about 650,000 distinct CDR3 sequences, 14% seen once. The material sequenced was PBMCs from blood, taken about 14 days before vaccination. These receptors were collected from a man aged 45-65 years who received an inactivated influenza vaccine. The CDR3 runs from the conserved cysteine through the conserved F or W. D genes are given only for firm matches. Rows give clone size only sometimes, using once, few, many, or a class for an expanded clone.

CDR3aa	CDR3nt	abundance	v_gene	j_gene	d_gene
CASSQVSSSYALYNEQFF	TGTGCCAGCAGCCAAGTGTCGTCTAGCTACGCCCTTTACAATGAGCAGTTCTTC	few	TRBV4-2	TRBJ2-1	-
CASAGGEDSYNEQFF	TGTGCCAGCGCGGGGGGGGAGGATTCCTACAATGAGCAGTTCTTC	many	TRBV12-3/TRBV12-4	TRBJ2-1	TRBD2
CASSEAVGLAGGELFF	TGTGCCAGCAGTGAAGCGGTAGGGCTAGCGGGTGGGGAGCTGTTTTTT	few	TRBV2	TRBJ2-2	TRBD2
CAIRGTGTTYEQYF	TGTGCCATCAGGGGGACAGGCACCACCTACGAGCAGTACTTC	few	TRBV10-3	TRBJ2-7	TRBD1
CSASSTDGTYEQYF	TGCAGTGCTAGCTCTACCGACGGGACGTACGAGCAGTACTTC	-	TRBV20-1	TRBJ2-7	-
CASSSRTRNIAKNIQYF	TGTGCCAGCAGCTCCCGGACTAGAAACATAGCCAAAAACATTCAGTACTTC	many	TRBV11-2	TRBJ2-4	TRBD2
CASSLGRQVQGELFF	TGTGCCAGCAGCTTAGGCCGACAGGTCCAGGGGGAGCTGTTTTTT	-	TRBV7-9	TRBJ2-2	-
CASSRDRGRVYEQYF	TGTGCCAGCAGCCGAGACAGGGGGCGCGTCTACGAGCAGTACTTC	few	TRBV11-1	TRBJ2-7	TRBD1
CASSGGARGNQPQHF	TGTGCCAGCAGTGGCGGGGCTCGGGGCAATCAGCCCCAGCATTTT	few	TRBV2	TRBJ1-5	-
CSAAGQHSNQPQHF	TGCAGTGCTGCGGGACAGCATAGCAATCAGCCCCAGCATTTT	few	TRBV20-1	TRBJ1-5	TRBD1
CASSQEYQHSGNTIYF	TGTGCCAGCAGCCAAGAGTACCAGCACTCTGGAAACACCATATATTTT	few	TRBV3-1	TRBJ1-3	-
CASSSTVRGSADTQYF	TGCGCCAGCAGCTCGACTGTCAGGGGGAGCGCAGATACGCAGTATTTT	few	TRBV5-1	TRBJ2-3	TRBD1
CASSRSGTGGTEAFF	TGTGCCAGCAGCCGCTCGGGGACAGGCGGGACTGAAGCTTTCTTT	few	TRBV7-2	TRBJ1-1	TRBD1
CASSYAGPGTEAFF	TGTGCCAGCAGTTACGCGGGGCCCGGCACTGAAGCTTTCTTT	-	TRBV6-5	TRBJ1-1	-
CASSQRTGNRGNYGYTF	TGTGCCAGCAGCCAGAGAACTGGCAATCGGGGTAACTATGGCTACACCTTC	few	TRBV11-2	TRBJ1-2	-